The source of this TCR beta chain is a study of T cell responses to AZD1222 COVID-19 vaccine. Study summary: Second-dose timings of about 4 or about 12 weeks were pooled.

Libraries were prepared by immunoSEQ multiplex PCR; TCRdb keeps only in-frame clonotypes and omits some of them. The repertoire consists of just over 70,000 clones, with around 85% occurring once and the leading ten covering about a fifth. V shed 0 bases and J shed 1 base, with 6 bases lying between them. The germline CDR1 and CDR2 sequences are MGHRA and YSYEKL. The CDR3 runs to 14 residues. The chain couples TRBV4-1 to TRBJ1-1; D ambiguous. This specimen consisted of peripheral blood, obtained on day 0 of AZD1222 vaccination. This TCR derives from an adult in good health. This CDR3 is CASSQDLGNTEAFF. Written as DNA, the CDR3 is TGCGCCAGCAGCCAAGACCTAGGGAACACTGAAGCTTTCTTT.